This TCR beta chain emerged from a study of naive and memory T cell subsets. Germline CDR1 and CDR2: SEHNR and FQNEAQ (reference sequence). V shed 5 bases, J shed 0 bases, and the junction held 7 bases outside the gene matches. The CDR3 is 16 residues long. This clonotype has only a few counts. Its antigen is not identified. An equimolar mix of two oligonucleotides served as the beta constant-region primer for TRBC1 and TRBC2. Four rounds of PCR amplified the ligated cDNA using nested alpha and beta constant-region primers plus SP2. TCRdb re-called the UMI-ligation and nested PCR reads through MiXCR, storing one row per CDR3 protein. The sample has 80,000 or so distinct CDR3 sequences, about 8.2% seen once; the top ten hold around 1.3%. Study-wide findings and caveats: From naive to CM, EM and EMRA, diversity decreased and Gini increased. TCR counts from RNA may reflect activation-linked expression changes.

V usage is TRBV7-9 and J usage is TRBJ2-1; 7 positions match TRBD1. The receptor was isolated from a human donor in good health. The material sequenced was naive CD8+ T cells from blood. CDR3 loop: CASSRGQESSYNEQFF. In nucleotides, the CDR3 is TGTGCCAGCAGCCGCGGACAGGAGAGCTCCTACAATGAGCAGTTCTTC.